The entry below gives a single TCR beta chain sequence along with its context. Enrollees, about 18 to 90 years old, lived in about two dozen US areas. Assignment of participants to cohorts was predicated upon participant-reported clinical history. Original handling: Estimated nucleated cell counts came from reference gene primer amplification. Clones were read by immunoSEQ multiplex PCR, and TCRdb kept only the in-frame ones, dropping some. The V and J calls and clone size come from that table; D and trimming were worked out from the DNA. The data hold under 350,000 clones, with around 92% observed a single time. This specimen belongs to a study of blood T cell repertoires in COVID-19. At the level of the study: Samples of COVID-19 (acute and convalescent) were obtained from the United States, Italy and Spain.

Source material: PBMCs or T cells enriched from blood (not recorded which). This TCR derives from a woman aged 60-75 years who had recovered from COVID-19.

The CDR3 here is CASSRTQNTEAFF. In nucleotides, the CDR3 is TGTGCCAGCAGCCGCACACAGAACACTGAAGCTTTCTTT. The chain combines TRBV28 with TRBJ1-1; D remains ambiguous. The CDR3 length is 13 residues. CDR1 is MDHEN and CDR2 is SYDVKM in the germline V gene. V was trimmed by 6 bases and J by 1 base, leaving 9 bases between them.